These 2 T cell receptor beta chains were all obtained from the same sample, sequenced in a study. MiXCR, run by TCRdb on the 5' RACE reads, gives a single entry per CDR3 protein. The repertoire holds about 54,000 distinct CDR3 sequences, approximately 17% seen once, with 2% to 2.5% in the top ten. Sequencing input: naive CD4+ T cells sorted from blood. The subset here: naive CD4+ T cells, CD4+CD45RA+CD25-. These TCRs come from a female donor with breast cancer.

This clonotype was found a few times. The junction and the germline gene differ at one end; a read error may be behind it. The CDR3 DNA is TGTGCCAGCAGCCAAGACCCCCCGCCGGAGCCCCATGAGCAGCTCTTC. It codes for CASSQDPPPEPHEQLF. The rearrangement links TRBV4-2 to TRBJ2-1; D uncertain. This CDR3 contains 16 residues. The germline CDR1 and CDR2 sequences are LGHNA and YNFKEQ.

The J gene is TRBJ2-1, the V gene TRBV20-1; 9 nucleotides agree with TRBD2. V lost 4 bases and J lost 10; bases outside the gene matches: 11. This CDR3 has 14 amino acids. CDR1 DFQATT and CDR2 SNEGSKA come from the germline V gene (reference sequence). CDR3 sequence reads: CSATPGLALWEQFF. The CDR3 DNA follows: TGCAGTGCTACGCCGGGACTAGCATTGTGGGAGCAGTTCTTC.